This is a list of T cell receptor beta chains from one sample in a study of T cells after yellow fever vaccination. TCRdb reanalysed the 5' RACE reads using MiXCR and keeps one entry per CDR3 protein. Counted here are 310,000 or so distinct CDR3 sequences, roughly 7% occurring once; the ten biggest clones make up roughly a sixth. The sample consisted of PBMCs, taken about 49 days after the first yellow fever vaccination. The receptors derive from a young man who received the YFV17D yellow fever vaccine. Each CDR3 is given with its conserved first and last residue. The D gene is left open where the match is weak. A clone size is listed for some rows: how often the clone was seen (once, few, many), or a class if it is expanded.

cdr3_nt cdr3_aa d_call j_call v_call clone_size
TGCGCCAGCACCCGGGACAGGGGATACTACGAGCAGTACTTC CASTRDRGYYEQYF TRBD1 TRBJ2-7 TRBV5-1 many
TGTGCCAGCAGCCAAGGAGGAGCGGGGGGGCAGTATTTT CASSQGGAGGQYF TRBD2 TRBJ2-3 TRBV4-2 -
TGTGCCAGCAGTGACTCTGCCGGGGGGGCCGGTACCGGGGAGCTGTTTTTT CASSDSAGGAGTGELFF TRBD2 TRBJ2-2 TRBV6-4 many
TGTGCCACCTCCGTAGACAGGGGTAATGAGCAGTTCTTC CATSVDRGNEQFF TRBD1 TRBJ2-1 TRBV7-9 few
TGTGCCAGCAGCCCCCGGGGGGGTCTCGCCACCGGGGAGCTGTTTTTT CASSPRGGLATGELFF TRBD2 TRBJ2-2 TRBV9 -
TGTGCCAGCAGTTCCGCCGGGGGAGTAACCGGGGAGCTGTTTTTT CASSSAGGVTGELFF - TRBJ2-2 TRBV6-5 -
TGTGCCAGCAGCCCTCTCGAGCGGGGACGAGAGACCCAGTACTTC CASSPLERGRETQYF TRBD2 TRBJ2-5 TRBV7-7 -
TGTGCCAGCGGGGAAGAGCGTGGCTACACCTTC CASGEERGYTF - TRBJ1-2 TRBV6-5 many
TGCAGTGCTAGCTCCCGGCCGAGCTCCTATAATTCACCCCTCCACTTT CSASSRPSSYNSPLHF - TRBJ1-6 TRBV20-1 -
TGCGCCAGCAGCTTGGTGGCGGGAAATGGTAATTCACCCCTCCACTTT CASSLVAGNGNSPLHF - TRBJ1-6 TRBV5-1 few
TGTGCCAGTAGTATTGGTTTTAGGGGTATCCGCTCCTACGAGCAGTACTTC CASSIGFRGIRSYEQYF - TRBJ2-7 TRBV19 -
TGTGCCAGTAGCCCCCCGGGGGCGACGAACTATGGCTACACCTTC CASSPPGATNYGYTF - TRBJ1-2 TRBV19 -
TGTGCCAGCAGCTTAAATGGGGGGCAGCCCCAGCATTTT CASSLNGGQPQHF - TRBJ1-5 TRBV7-8 few
TGTGCCAGCCGCCCGGGACAGGGGGCGGACTATGGCTACACCTTC CASRPGQGADYGYTF TRBD1 TRBJ1-2 TRBV12-3/TRBV12-4 once
TGTGCCAGCAGCTTCGACAGGGATGAAAAACTGTTTTTT CASSFDRDEKLFF TRBD1 TRBJ1-4 TRBV9 -
TGCGCCAGCAGCCAAGAGAGGACGAACTTGAACACCGGGGAGCTGTTTTTT CASSQERTNLNTGELFF - TRBJ2-2 TRBV4-3 -
TGTGCCAGCAGGTCCCGGGGACTAGGTTCCTCCGATACGCAGTATTTT CASRSRGLGSSDTQYF TRBD2 TRBJ2-3 TRBV3-1 -
TGCGCCAGCAGCCATCAAACCGGGCCGTTGAATGAAAAACTGTTTTTT CASSHQTGPLNEKLFF - TRBJ1-4 TRBV5-1 few
TGTGCCAGCAGCCCCGGACAGGGTCACTATGGCTACACCTTC CASSPGQGHYGYTF TRBD1 TRBJ1-2 TRBV7-9 many
TGCGCCAGCAGCCAAGATTGGGGAAATACGCAGTATTTT CASSQDWGNTQYF - TRBJ2-3 TRBV4-3 -
TGTGCCAGCAGCCGAGGACAGCTGTCCTACGAGCAGTACTTC CASSRGQLSYEQYF - TRBJ2-7 TRBV13 few
TGCGCCAGCACCCAAGGGGAGCAAGAGACCCAGTACTTC CASTQGEQETQYF - TRBJ2-5 TRBV5-1 many
TGTGCCAGCAGGGTGCCACTGTCCGAGGGACAGAACACCGGGGAGCTGTTTTTT CASRVPLSEGQNTGELFF - TRBJ2-2 TRBV3-1 many
TGTGCCAGTAGTGACAGGGTAGAAAAACTGTTTTTT CASSDRVEKLFF TRBD1 TRBJ1-4 TRBV19 few
TGTGCCAGCAGCGCCTGGGGAAAGGGGAATGAAAAACTGTTTTTT CASSAWGKGNEKLFF - TRBJ1-4 TRBV5-4 -
TGCGCCAGCAGCCAAGGTGCGCAGGTGGGGGTCCACTCTGGAAACACCATATATTTT CASSQGAQVGVHSGNTIYF - TRBJ1-3 TRBV4-3 -
TGTGCCAGCAGTCTAGAGGGGACTAGCATCACCGGGGAGCTGTTTTTT CASSLEGTSITGELFF TRBD2 TRBJ2-2 TRBV27 -
TGTGCCATCAGTGGGACAGGTCGAAACTCTGGAAACACCATATATTTT CAISGTGRNSGNTIYF TRBD1 TRBJ1-3 TRBV10-3 few
TGTGCCAGCAGCTTGGGGACAGATAAGCTCTATGGCTACACCTTC CASSLGTDKLYGYTF TRBD1 TRBJ1-2 TRBV7-9 -
TGTGCCAGCAGCTTAGAGGGCTCGGGGCGGGCCCAGCATTTT CASSLEGSGRAQHF - TRBJ1-5 TRBV7-2 few
TGTGCCAGCAGTCCCGGGACAAGCTTT CASSPGTSF - TRBJ1-1 TRBV12-3/TRBV12-4 -
TGTGCCAGCAGCCAAGATTCAGGGACCTTCTACGAGCAGTACTTC CASSQDSGTFYEQYF - TRBJ2-7 TRBV14 few
TGTGCCAGCAGTCCCCCCTTGACATCCGAGGCTTTGAACACTGAAGCTTTCTTT CASSPPLTSEALNTEAFF - TRBJ1-1 TRBV27 -
TGTGCCAGCAGCCAAGAGTCGATCAACACCGGGGAGCTGTTTTTT CASSQESINTGELFF - TRBJ2-2 TRBV3-1 few
TGTGCCAGCAGCTTACGACAAGGCCCCGGGGAGCTGTTTTTT CASSLRQGPGELFF - TRBJ2-2 TRBV7-9 -
TGCGCCAGCAGCCCCACGGGGAGCTCCTACGAGCAGTACTTC CASSPTGSSYEQYF - TRBJ2-7 TRBV5-1 many
TGTGCCATCAGTGTAGGGGGTAGCTCCTACGAGCAGTACTTC CAISVGGSSYEQYF - TRBJ2-7 TRBV10-3 many
TGCAGTGCTAGAGTTTGGGACCATGGAACTAATGAAAAACTGTTTTTT CSARVWDHGTNEKLFF - TRBJ1-4 TRBV20-1 few
TGTGCCAGCAGAGACAAGAGCGACAGGGATGGATCACCCCTCCACTTT CASRDKSDRDGSPLHF TRBD1 TRBJ1-6 TRBV2 -
TGTGCCAGCAGTTTGACAGGGGGCTTCACAGATACGCAGTATTTT CASSLTGGFTDTQYF TRBD1 TRBJ2-3 TRBV6-5 many
TGCGCCGTTCATACGAACACTGAAGCTTTCTTT CAVHTNTEAFF - TRBJ1-1 TRBV5-1 -
TGCGCCAGCAGCTTGAGGGGACAGGGGAGGAATCAGCCCCAGCATTTT CASSLRGQGRNQPQHF TRBD1 TRBJ1-5 TRBV5-1 -
TGTGCCAGTAGTCCCCGACGACTTGGGGGGGCCAACGTCCTGACTTTC CASSPRRLGGANVLTF - TRBJ2-6 TRBV19 few
TGTGCCAGCAGCCAATATGGACTAGCTGCAGATACGCAGTATTTT CASSQYGLAADTQYF TRBD2 TRBJ2-3 TRBV3-1 few
TGTGCCAGCTCACCAGCGGGCAGGGGCTATGGCTACACCTTC CASSPAGRGYGYTF - TRBJ1-2 TRBV18 few
TGTGCCAGCAGTTACTCGTTCGGATCTCCCTCTGGGGCCAACGTCCTGACTTTC CASSYSFGSPSGANVLTF - TRBJ2-6 TRBV6-5 few
TGTGCCAGCCACTCCCCCGGGGACAATGAGCAGTTCTTC CASHSPGDNEQFF - TRBJ2-1 TRBV28 -
TGTGCCAGCGGACCATACGAGCAGTACTTC CASGPYEQYF - TRBJ2-7 TRBV6-2/TRBV6-3 few
TGTGCCAGCAGCTTACGGCCTATTAATGAGCAGTTCTTC CASSLRPINEQFF - TRBJ2-1 TRBV7-2 few
TGCAGTGCTACTGGGACTCAAGTCTACGAGCAGTACTTC CSATGTQVYEQYF - TRBJ2-7 TRBV20-1 few
TGCGCCAGCAGCTTCCTCAGTGACACTGAAGCTTTCTTT CASSFLSDTEAFF - TRBJ1-1 TRBV5-1 -
TGTGCCAGCAGTTACGTCTTAAACTACGAGCAGTACTTC CASSYVLNYEQYF - TRBJ2-7 TRBV6-2/TRBV6-3 many